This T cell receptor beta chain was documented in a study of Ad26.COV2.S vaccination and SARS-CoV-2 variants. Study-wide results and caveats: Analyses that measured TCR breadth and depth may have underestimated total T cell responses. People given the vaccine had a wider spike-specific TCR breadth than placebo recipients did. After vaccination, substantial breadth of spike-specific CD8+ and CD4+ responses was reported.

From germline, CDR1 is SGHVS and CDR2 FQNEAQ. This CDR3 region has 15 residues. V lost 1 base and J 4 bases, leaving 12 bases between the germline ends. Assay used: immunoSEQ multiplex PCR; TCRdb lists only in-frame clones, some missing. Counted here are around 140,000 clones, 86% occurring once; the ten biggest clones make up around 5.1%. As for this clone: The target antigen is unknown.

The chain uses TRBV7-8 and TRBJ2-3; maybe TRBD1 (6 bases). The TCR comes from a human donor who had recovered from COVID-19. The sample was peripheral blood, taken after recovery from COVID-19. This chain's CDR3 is CASSLVWGRADTQYF. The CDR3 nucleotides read TGTGCCAGCAGCTTAGTTTGGGGGCGTGCAGATACGCAGTATTTT.